Below, 14 T cell receptor beta chains from the same sample are listed, as sequenced in a study of blood T cell repertoires in COVID-19. Produced via immunoSEQ multiplex PCR; TCRdb's table is partial and in-frame only. Of around 260,000 clones in the sample, over 75% were seen once. The source material was peripheral blood. The receptors come from a woman in her 50s with acute or convalescent COVID-19.

The genes are TRBV7-3 and TRBJ2-7; possible D gene TRBD2, 5 bases. The germline V gene has CDR1 SGHTA and CDR2 FQGTGA. V lost 2 bases and J lost 2, with 16 bases in between. CDR3 length equals 16 residues. The CDR3 DNA follows: TGTGCCAGCAGCTTATCCGGCGGGCCGAATACCTACGAGCAGTACTTC. Protein product: CASSLSGGPNTYEQYF.

The J gene is TRBJ2-7, the V gene TRBV7-2; D possibly corresponds to TRBD2 (5 bases). There are 14 residues in the CDR3. V was pared by 5 bases and J by 3 bases, with 14 bases between. CDR1 is SGHTA and CDR2 is FQGNSA in the germline V gene. CDR3 DNA: TGTGCCAGCAGCGCAGAGAGGGCGGTCTACGAGCAGTACTTC. Its translation is CASSAERAVYEQYF.

There are a few counts of this clone. This chain joins TRBV7-3 and TRBJ2-1, with 9 bases fitting TRBD2. The J segment lost 11 bases and the V segment lost 4 bases, leaving 12 bases of the junction unmatched. Germline CDR1 SGHTA, CDR2 FQGTGA. The CDR3 runs to 15 residues. CDR3 coding DNA: TGTGCCAGCAGCTCAGGACCGAGTAGCGGGAGTAAGCAGTTCTTC. This sequence encodes CASSSGPSSGSKQFF.

V gene TRBV7-3 combines with J gene TRBJ2-1, with no clear D. This CDR3 region has 15 residues. Germline V CDR1 and CDR2: SGHTA, FQGTGA. V gave up 3 bases and J gave up 4 bases, with 13 bases separating them. CDR3 sequence reads: CASSFSSGLYNEQFF. The CDR3 DNA sequence: TGTGCCAGCAGCTTCTCCTCCGGGTTATACAATGAGCAGTTCTTC.

This chain joins TRBV19 and TRBJ1-1; 7 nucleotides line up with TRBD1. CDR1 LNHDA and CDR2 SQIVND come from the germline V gene (reference sequence). The CDR3 extends over 14 amino acids. V was pared by 5 bases and J by 5 bases, with 8 bases of the junction left unmatched. As DNA, the CDR3 is TGTGCCAGTAGTCACAGGGGCCGTGGGACTGAAGCTTTCTTT. It translates to CASSHRGRGTEAFF.

The J gene is TRBJ2-2, the V gene TRBV7-9; D is perhaps TRBD2 (5 bases). Trimming pared 4 bases from V and 8 bases from J, leaving 20 bases between. From germline, CDR1 is SEHNR and CDR2 FQNEAQ (reference sequence). This CDR3 spans 16 amino acids. CDR3 region: CASSYLRPAGVGELFF. The CDR3 bases are TGTGCCAGCAGCTATCTTCGACCCGCGGGTGTTGGGGAGCTGTTTTTT. The variable domain in full, completed from reference TRBV7-9 and TRBJ2-2, reads DTGVSQNPRHKITKRGQNVTFRCDPISEHNRLYWYRQTLGQGPEFLTYFQNEAQLEKSRLLSDRFSAERPKGSFSTLEIQRTEQGDSAMYLCASSYLRPAGVGELFFGEGSRLTVL.

This clone was picked up one time. This chain connects TRBV4-1 to TRBJ2-5; 8 bases align to TRBD1. Germline V gene sequence: CDR1 MGHRA, CDR2 YSYEKL. V lost 5 bases and J lost 5; bases outside the gene matches: 4. This CDR3 has 13 residues. CDR3 sequence (DNA): TGCGCCAGCAGCGCTACAGGGGGGGAGACCCAGTACTTC. This translates into CASSATGGETQYF.

V and J are TRBV9 and TRBJ2-1, with 7 bases matching TRBD2. CDR1 is SGDLS and CDR2 is YYNGEE in the germline V gene. This CDR3 is 15 amino acids long. V lost 0 bases, J lost 8 bases, and 8 bases stayed unmatched. The CDR3, as DNA: TGTGCCAGCAGCGTAGTGGCCACTAGCGAAGATGAGCAGTTCTTC. Translating it yields CASSVVATSEDEQFF.

The chain links TRBV6-5 to TRBJ2-1; maybe TRBD1 (6 bases). The CDR3 is made up of 13 amino acids. Trimming left V 3 bases short and J 6 bases short, with 9 bases between. Per germline, CDR1 MNHEY and CDR2 SVGAGI. CDR3 region: CASSYGTLNEQFF. In nucleotides, the CDR3 is TGTGCCAGCAGTTATGGGACACTCAATGAGCAGTTCTTC.

This rearrangement joins TRBV27 to TRBJ2-1; 16 nucleotides agree with TRBD2. Germline CDR1 MNHEY, CDR2 SMNVEV (reference sequence). This CDR3 has 19 amino acids. J was trimmed by 2 bases and V by 4 bases; bases with no gene match: 8. CDR3 protein: CASSSRAGTSGRAYNEQFF. In DNA, the CDR3 is TGTGCCAGCAGTTCACGGGCCGGGACTAGCGGGAGGGCCTACAATGAGCAGTTCTTC.

This clone was detected once. This chain connects TRBV27 to TRBJ2-2; tentatively, D is TRBD1 (5 bases). V was shortened by 2 bases and J by 1 base, with 20 bases between the two germline ends. This CDR3 comprises 19 residues. Germline values: CDR1 MNHEY, CDR2 SMNVEV (reference sequence). The CDR3 here is CASSLRGLGVGGNTGELFF. CDR3 DNA sequence: TGTGCCAGCAGTTTAAGGGGCCTAGGCGTTGGCGGGAACACCGGGGAGCTGTTTTTT.

This clone was found once. The CDR3 is CATSDPNSGSRYNEQFF. The CDR3 DNA is TGTGCCACCAGTGATCCCAATAGCGGGAGTAGGTACAATGAGCAGTTCTTC. The chain combines TRBV24-1 with TRBJ2-1; TRBD2 aligns across 9 bases. Per the germline V gene, CDR1 is KGHDR and CDR2 is SFDVKD. This CDR3 spans 17 amino acids. V shed 3 bases, J shed 4 bases, and the junction held 9 bases outside the gene matches.

V is TRBV6-2 or TRBV6-3 and J is TRBJ2-2; the match to TRBD1 covers 7 bases. V lost 5 bases, J lost 7 bases, and 10 bases stayed unmatched. This CDR3 comprises 15 residues. The germline gives CDR1 MNHEY, CDR2 SVGEGT. The CDR3 nucleotides read TGTGCCAGCAGTCTTTATAGGGGGCGGAGCGGGGAGCTGTTTTTT. Protein: CASSLYRGRSGELFF.

The chain joins TRBV5-1 to TRBJ2-3; tentative D call: TRBD2 (5 bases). The CDR3 loop spans 12 amino acids. Germline V gene data show CDR1 as SGHRS and CDR2 as YFSETQ. Trimming shortened V by 4 bases and J by 4 bases, and 7 bases separated the two germline ends. The CDR3 spells CASSQEADTQYF. CDR3 bases: TGCGCCAGCAGCCAGGAGGCAGATACGCAGTATTTT.